This TCR beta chain was identified during a study of shared clonotypes between healthy human individuals. General study findings and limits: Tissues were not sampled, only blood, and their repertoires likely differ.

Germline loops: CDR1 MNHEY, CDR2 SVGAGI. The length of the CDR3 is 14 residues. V was trimmed by 6 bases and J by 2 bases, leaving 12 bases between them. As for this clone: The antigen is not known.

Measured with immunoSEQ multiplex PCR; TCRdb has only the in-frame clones, and not every one. Among some 2,000,000 clones listed, 90% to 96% were seen once. The chain joins TRBV6-5 to TRBJ2-3, with D tentatively TRBD1 or TRBD2 (5 bases each). The sample comprised naive CD4+ T cells sorted from blood. Subset noted: CD45RA+ positively selected. The TCR comes from a man aged 18 to 29 in good health. CDR3 loop: CASRVGTITDTQYF. Here the CDR3 DNA reads TGTGCCAGCAGGGTTGGGACCATCACAGATACGCAGTATTTT.